The source of this T cell receptor beta chain is a study of shared clonotypes between healthy human individuals. General study results and limits: Rarefaction gave evidence that sorted-subset sequencing remained incomplete despite large depth.

Terminally differentiated effector memory CD45RA+ cells were excluded from the naive CD8 cells, which were CD45RO-negative and positively selected for CCR7. Concerning this clone: Its specificity is unknown.

Germline CDR1 is MNHEY and CDR2 is SMNVEV (reference sequence). Trimming took 3 bases from V and 6 from J, leaving 11 bases between them. The CDR3 spans 14 residues. TCRdb's table, derived via immunoSEQ multiplex PCR, lists solely in-frame clones and lacks some. This sample has millions of clones; about 95% occur once, and the top ten carry 1% to 1.3%. This chain joins TRBV27 and TRBJ1-4; TRBD1 is a possible D gene (5 bases). This sequence was found in a man aged 18 to 29 in good health. The material sequenced was naive CD8+ T cells sorted from blood. This CDR3 is CASSLLTTDEKLFF. The CDR3 DNA follows: TGTGCCAGCAGTTTGTTGACGACAGATGAAAAACTGTTTTTT.